The 21 T cell receptor beta chains presented below share a single source sample, sequenced in a study of cytomegalovirus exposure and HLA in healthy donors. The PCR ran on 60 Vbeta and 13 Jbeta primers. Produced via immunoSEQ multiplex PCR; TCRdb's table is partial and in-frame only. The data hold approximately 97,000 clones, with 60% to 80% observed a single time. The sequencing sample was made of PBMCs. Receptors originate from a male donor in good health and CMV-seropositive.

The rearrangement uses TRBV7-6 and TRBJ2-2; 7 bases map to TRBD2. CDR1 is SGHVS, CDR2 FNYEAQ, per germline. The CDR3 extends over 17 amino acids. V shed 2 bases, J shed 7 bases, and the junction held 13 bases outside the gene matches. The CDR3 spells CASSLLLAGAVSGELFF. CDR3 bases: TGTGCCAGCAGCTTACTTTTGGCGGGAGCTGTAAGCGGGGAGCTGTTTTTT.

The chain uses TRBV30 and TRBJ1-4; 8 nucleotides line up with TRBD1. The junction had 10 bases not matched to a gene; V was cut back by 5 bases and J by 8 bases. CDR3 size: 14 residues. The germline gives CDR1 GTSNPN, CDR2 SVGIG (reference sequence). The CDR3 loop is CAWADRVLGEKLFF. The CDR3 bases are TGTGCCTGGGCGGACAGGGTGCTAGGGGAAAAACTGTTTTTT. The whole variable domain, remainder taken from reference TRBV30 and TRBJ1-4, is SQTIHQWPATLVQPVGSPLSLECTVEGTSNPNLYWYRQAAGRGLQLLFYSVGIGQISSEVPQNLSASRPQDRQFILSSKKLLLSDSGFYLCAWADRVLGEKLFFGSGTQLSVL.

J is TRBJ2-7 and V is TRBV5-1, with 12 bases aligning to TRBD2. Germline CDR1 is SGHRS and CDR2 is YFSETQ. This CDR3 is built from 15 residues. The V gene end was trimmed by 0 bases and the J gene end by 6 bases; junction bases not matched to a gene: 4. CDR3 loop: CASSLAGLAGTEQYF. CDR3 bases: TGCGCCAGCAGCTTGGCGGGACTAGCGGGTACCGAGCAGTACTTC. Based on the CDR3 plus reference TRBV5-1 and TRBJ2-7, the full variable domain is KAGVTQTPRYLIKTRGQQVTLSCSPISGHRSVSWYQQTPGQGLQFLFEYFSETQRNKGNFPGRFSGRQFSNSRSEMNVSTLELGDSALYLCASSLAGLAGTEQYFGPGTRLTVT.

The genes are TRBV10-3 and TRBJ2-1, with D perhaps TRBD1 (5 bases). V lost 0 bases and J 7 bases, leaving 13 bases between the germline ends. Germline values: CDR1 ENHRY, CDR2 SYGVKD. This CDR3 region has 15 residues. The CDR3 reads CAISESAGFRNEQFF. CDR3 DNA sequence: TGTGCCATCAGTGAGTCTGCAGGGTTTCGGAATGAGCAGTTCTTC.

Notes on this clone: Other nucleotide sequences in the sample specify the same CDR3. This chain uses TRBV15 with TRBJ2-5, with TRBD1 matching 11 bases. The CDR3 runs 13 residues. After removal of 6 bases from V and 4 bases from J, the junction contained 1 base not matched to a gene. Germline CDR1 LNHNV, CDR2 YYDKDF (reference sequence). In DNA, the CDR3 is TGTGCCACCAGAGGGACAGGGGGAGAGACCCAGTACTTC. Amino acid sequence: CATRGTGGETQYF. Full variable domain (missing parts from reference TRBV15 and TRBJ2-5): DAMVIQNPRYQVTQFGKPVTLSCSQTLNHNVMYWYQQKSSQAPKLLFHYYDKDFNNEADTPDNFQSRRPNTSFCFLDIRSPGLGDTAMYLCATRGTGGETQYFGPGTRLLVL.

The rearrangement joins TRBV15 to TRBJ1-3; 7 positions match TRBD1. The V and J ends lost 0 bases and 0 bases, in that order; junction bases with no gene match: 8. The CDR3 is 18 residues long. Germline V gene data show CDR1 as LNHNV and CDR2 as YYDKDF (reference sequence). CDR3 DNA: TGTGCCACCAGCAGAGATCTATCACAGGGGACCTCTGGAAACACCATATATTTT. Translated: CATSRDLSQGTSGNTIYF.

The gene calls are TRBV11-3 and TRBJ2-1, with a weak D call TRBD1 (5 bases). V was pared by 3 bases and J by 8 bases, with 17 bases between. This CDR3 is built from 15 residues. Germline V gene lookup returns CDR1 SGHNT and CDR2 YENEEA. The CDR3: CASSFGFVTVDEQFF. As DNA, the CDR3 is TGTGCCAGCAGCTTTGGTTTCGTGACAGTCGATGAGCAGTTCTTC.

The V gene is TRBV2, the J gene TRBJ2-5; weak D call: TRBD1 (6 bases). CDR1 SNHLY and CDR2 FYNNEI come from the germline V gene. The CDR3 consists of 12 residues. Trimming removed 6 bases from V and 4 bases from J, with 9 bases in between. The CDR3 sequence: CASRSGAETQYF. The CDR3 bases are TGTGCCAGCAGATCAGGGGCAGAGACCCAGTACTTC.

The chain is built from TRBV28 and TRBJ2-1; TRBD1 aligns across 8 bases. The CDR3 runs 16 residues. With V trimmed by 1 base and J by 2 bases, 4 bases remained unmatched. CDR1 and CDR2 (germline): MDHEN, SYDVKM. CDR3 nucleotide sequence: TGTGCCAGCAGTTTATCGGCGACAGGGGCCTACAATGAGCAGTTCTTC. It specifies CASSLSATGAYNEQFF.

The rearrangement uses TRBV7-9 and TRBJ2-1, with 7 positions matching TRBD2. The CDR3 consists of 16 residues. V was pared by 5 bases and J by 2 bases, with 9 bases of the junction left unmatched. The germline V gene encodes CDR1 SEHNR and CDR2 FQNEAQ (reference sequence). In nucleotides, the CDR3 is TGTGCCAGCAGCCCGATTAGCGGGCGGCCCTACAATGAGCAGTTCTTC. This codes for CASSPISGRPYNEQFF.

V and J are TRBV7-3 and TRBJ2-1; 12 bases map to TRBD2. This CDR3 is built from 19 residues. Germline V CDR1 and CDR2: SGHTA, FQGTGA. V shed 5 bases, J shed 0 bases, and the junction held 11 bases outside the gene matches. Here the CDR3 DNA reads TGTGCCAGCAGCCCTAGCGGGAGGGCCTATACAAACTCCTACAATGAGCAGTTCTTC. Protein sequence: CASSPSGRAYTNSYNEQFF. The full variable domain, completed using reference TRBV7-3 and TRBJ2-1, is GAGVSQTPSNKVTEKGKYVELRCDPISGHTALYWYRQSLGQGPEFLIYFQGTGAADDSGLPNDRFFAVRPEGSVSTLKIQRTERGDSAVYLCASSPSGRAYTNSYNEQFFGPGTRLTVL.

This sequence joins TRBV7-9 and TRBJ1-3; TRBD1 aligns across 8 bases. In germline, CDR1 is SEHNR, CDR2 FQNEAQ (reference sequence). The V segment lost 6 bases and the J segment 4 bases; nucleotides outside the gene matches: 8. This CDR3 spans 15 amino acids. CDR3 region: CASSDTGGSGNTIYF. The CDR3, as DNA: TGTGCCAGCAGTGACACAGGGGGTTCGGGAAACACCATATATTTT.

The gene calls are TRBV18 and TRBJ1-5, with TRBD1 matching over 11 bases. The CDR3 is 15 amino acids. The V and J ends lost 6 bases and 4 bases, in that order; junction bases with no gene match: 5. The germline V gene has CDR1 KGHSH and CDR2 LQKENI. CDR3 in DNA: TGTGCCAGCTCCCTCGGACAGGGGGCGAATCAGCCCCAGCATTTT. Translated, it gives CASSLGQGANQPQHF.

Comment on this clone: It is likely a read error: a sequence one base away is far more abundant. The chain joins TRBV4-2 to TRBJ2-4; 8 bases agree with TRBD2. Germline-derived CDR1 and CDR2 are LGHNA and YNFKEQ. V lost 4 bases, J lost 5 bases, and 4 bases stayed unmatched. This CDR3 contains 14 residues. The CDR3: CASSPRGGENIQYF. As DNA, the CDR3 is TGTGCCAGCAGCCCCCGGGGGGGGGAAAACATTCAGTACTTC.

J is TRBJ2-2 and V is TRBV11-2; 9 bases fit TRBD2. In germline, CDR1 is SGHAT, CDR2 FQNNGV. The CDR3 loop spans 16 amino acids. J lost 3 bases, V lost 3 bases, and 5 bases had no gene match. The CDR3 is CASSFVAGEYTGELFF. The CDR3 DNA is TGTGCCAGCAGCTTCGTAGCGGGAGAGTACACCGGGGAGCTGTTTTTT.

This clone was found a few times. J is TRBJ2-7 and V is TRBV7-2; no clear D. Looked up from germline, CDR1 is SGHTA and CDR2 is FQGNSA. V lost 5 bases, J lost 3 bases, and 11 bases lay in between. This CDR3 is 13 amino acids long. CDR3 in DNA: TGTGCCAGCAGCCCCCCCGCGGACTACGAGCAGTACTTC. This encodes CASSPPADYEQYF. Using reference TRBV7-2 and TRBJ2-7 for the parts outside the CDR3, the full variable domain is GAGVSQSPSNKVTEKGKDVELRCDPISGHTALYWYRQSLGQGLEFLIYFQGNSAPDKSGLPSDRFSAERTGGSVSTLTIQRTQQEDSAVYLCASSPPADYEQYFGPGTRLTVT.

The chain links TRBV11-2 to TRBJ2-5, with 9 nucleotides matching TRBD1. Near its end, the DNA agrees better with TRBJ2-7, so the J call may be wrong. Per the germline V gene, CDR1 is SGHAT and CDR2 is FQNNGV. The CDR3 totals 15 residues. The CDR3 here is CASSPGGQGFHEQYF. The CDR3 nucleotides read TGTGCCAGCAGCCCAGGGGGACAGGGCTTCCACGAGCAGTACTTC.

This rearrangement joins TRBV4-3 to TRBJ2-3; D possibly corresponds to TRBD2 (6 bases). This CDR3 contains 15 residues. Trimming left V 4 bases short and J 6 bases short, with 17 bases between. The germline V gene encodes CDR1 LGHNA and CDR2 YSLEER. The CDR3 spells CASSPIATGDDTQYF. The CDR3 DNA reads as TGCGCCAGCAGCCCAATCGCGACGGGAGATGATACGCAGTATTTT.

The chain employs TRBV7-3 and TRBJ1-1; TRBD1 matches 8 bases. This CDR3 has 15 residues. Germline V gene lookup returns CDR1 SGHTA and CDR2 FQGTGA. J lost 5 bases, V lost 5 bases, and 10 bases had no gene match. The DNA for the CDR3 is TGTGCCAGCAGCGTTACAGGGGGTCTGGAAACTGAAGCTTTCTTT. Protein: CASSVTGGLETEAFF. The full variable domain, completed using reference TRBV7-3 and TRBJ1-1, is GAGVSQTPSNKVTEKGKYVELRCDPISGHTALYWYRQSLGQGPEFLIYFQGTGAADDSGLPNDRFFAVRPEGSVSTLKIQRTERGDSAVYLCASSVTGGLETEAFFGQGTRLTVV.

This chain connects TRBV7-9 to TRBJ2-3; a weak D match, TRBD2 (5 bases). The CDR3 is 13 residues long. CDR1 SEHNR and CDR2 FQNEAQ come from the germline V gene (reference sequence). Trimming took 1 base from V and 4 from J, leaving 6 bases between them. CDR3 residues: CASSLGGADTQYF. CDR3 DNA: TGTGCCAGCAGCTTAGGGGGAGCAGATACGCAGTATTTT. The variable domain in full, with the rest retrieved from reference TRBV7-9 and TRBJ2-3, is DTGVSQNPRHKITKRGQNVTFRCDPISEHNRLYWYRQTLGQGPEFLTYFQNEAQLEKSRLLSDRFSAERPKGSFSTLEIQRTEQGDSAMYLCASSLGGADTQYFGPGTRLTVL.

This clone was seen more than once but under ten times. The V and J genes are TRBV28 and TRBJ1-5; the D gene is possibly TRBD1 (5 bases). V was shortened by 6 bases and J by 2 bases, with 14 bases between the two germline ends. Germline V gene data show CDR1 as MDHEN and CDR2 as SYDVKM. The CDR3 runs 15 residues. The CDR3 coding sequence is TGTGCCAGCAGCCCTCGGGGGTGGCGCAATCAGCCCCAGCATTTT. This codes for CASSPRGWRNQPQHF.